One and the same sample provided the 7 T cell receptor beta chains below, sequenced in a study of CD8 T cells in ankylosing spondylitis. Study results and limitations: Ankylosing spondylitis blood appeared to carry a characteristic TCR beta motif of seven to nine highly homologous variants.

MiXCR, run by TCRdb on the 5' RACE reads, gives a single entry per CDR3 protein. The sample lists about 800,000 distinct CDR3 sequences; approximately 10% were seen once. Their target antigens are unknown. Sequencing input: blood, either unsorted or a sorted T cell fraction (not recorded which). The origin of the receptors is a male donor with ankylosing spondylitis.

This sequence joins TRBV12-3 or TRBV12-4 and TRBJ1-2; TRBD1 might be the D (5 bases). The V end lost 5 bases, the J end lost 7 bases, and 11 bases lay between the germline ends. The CDR3 has 12 amino acids. CDR3 in amino acids: CASSLGTVGYTF. CDR3 nucleotides: TGTGCCAGCAGTCTGGGGACGGTTGGCTACACCTTC.

Many counts were recorded for this clonotype. V gene TRBV4-1 combines with J gene TRBJ2-1, with D hard to call. Trimming removed 0 bases from V and 14 bases from J, with 17 bases in between. CDR1 MGHRA and CDR2 YSYEKL come from the germline V gene. This CDR3 has 14 amino acids. This CDR3 reads CASSQDPLRAQKFF. Here the CDR3 DNA reads TGCGCCAGCAGCCAAGATCCCCTGAGAGCGCAAAAGTTCTTC.

This clonotype showed up just a few times. The chain couples TRBV10-3 to TRBJ2-7, with D possibly called TRBD1 or TRBD2 (5 bases each). The CDR3 has 13 amino acids. Per the germline V gene, CDR1 is ENHRY and CDR2 is SYGVKD. V was shortened by 7 bases and J by 6 bases, with 16 bases between the two germline ends. CDR3 protein: CAINQWGTSEQYF. The CDR3 DNA is TGTGCCATCAACCAATGGGGGACGTCCGAGCAGTACTTC.

This clonotype was counted between two and nine times. The chain joins TRBV14 to TRBJ1-1; D gene ambiguous. With 4 bases removed from V and 5 bases from J, the gap between germline ends came to 11 bases. The CDR3 is made up of 13 amino acids. CDR1 SGHDN and CDR2 FVKESK come from the germline V gene. The CDR3 is CASSRSLQTEAFF. In DNA form, the CDR3 reads TGTGCCAGCAGCCGCTCACTACAAACTGAAGCTTTCTTT. The full variable domain, with the rest looked up from reference TRBV14 and TRBJ1-1, is EAGVTQFPSHSVIEKGQTVTLRCDPISGHDNLYWYRRVMGKEIKFLLHFVKESKQDESGMPNNRFLAERTGGTYSTLKVQPAELEDSGVYFCASSRSLQTEAFFGQGTRLTVV.

This clonotype was seen many times. The chain combines TRBV6-1 with TRBJ2-7, with a tentative D call TRBD1 (6 bases). The CDR3 has 14 residues. V was clipped by 6 bases and J by 3 bases, with 15 bases between them. Germline V gene data show CDR1 as MNHNS and CDR2 as SASEGT. CDR3 sequence: CASSPTGTRYEQYF. In DNA form, the CDR3 reads TGTGCCAGCAGCCCTACCGGGACACGCTACGAGCAGTACTTC.

This clonotype was counted only a few times. The gene calls are TRBV15 and TRBJ1-4; unclear D gene. CDR1 and CDR2 from the germline V gene are LNHNV and YYDKDF (reference sequence). Trimming pared 1 base from V and 8 bases from J, leaving 8 bases between. This CDR3 has 13 residues. The DNA of the CDR3 is TGTGCCACCAGCAGAGGGGTTGGAGAAAAACTGTTTTTT. This gives the protein CATSRGVGEKLFF.

The chain links TRBV7-2 to TRBJ2-7; TRBD2 agrees at 13 bases. Trimming took 5 bases from V and 2 from J; bases not matched to a gene: 9. Germline CDR1 is SGHTA and CDR2 is FQGNSA. The CDR3 is made up of 17 amino acids. The DNA for the CDR3 is TGTGCCAGCAGCCTAAAGCGACTAGCGGGGGGAACCTACGAGCAGTACTTC. The encoded protein is CASSLKRLAGGTYEQYF.